This T cell receptor (beta chain) was profiled in a study of T cells in localized non-small cell lung cancer. Here immunoSEQ multiplex PCR was the method, and the copy in TCRdb shows in-frame clones only, minus some. The table shows 23,000 or so clones, with around 85% occurring only once. Study-wide points: Density of T cells in blood, when higher, went with longer overall survival. Paired adjacent lung recovered a median around 52 of the top 100 tumor clones.

Trimming took off 1 base at V and 4 bases at J, with 13 bases between the two ends. Looked up from germline, CDR1 is SEHNR and CDR2 is FQNEAQ (reference sequence). This CDR3 spans 15 amino acids. A word on this clone: Its specificity is not known.

This sequence was found in a woman between 35 and 70 years old with stage I lung adenocarcinoma. The chain employs TRBV7-9 and TRBJ1-1; D gene ambiguous. The specimen comprised peripheral blood, sampled before any cancer treatment. The CDR3 DNA reads as TGTGCCAGCAGCTTAGGCTGGGCAGGAGGCACTGAAGCTTTCTTT. Translating it yields CASSLGWAGGTEAFF.